Presented here are 12 T cell receptor beta chains from one specimen sequenced in a study of T cell responses to AZD1222 COVID-19 vaccine. Repertoires were generated with immunoSEQ multiplex PCR, while TCRdb's copy carries only in-frame clones and drops some. The profile shows around 120,000 clones, roughly nine tenths of them singletons. Specimen: peripheral blood, collected 28 days after the second AZD1222 dose. All receptors come from an adult who received the AZD1222 COVID-19 vaccine.

The chain has TRBV11-2 and TRBJ1-2, with unresolved D. CDR3 length: 15 residues. Trimming took 1 base from V and 7 from J, leaving 16 bases between them. From germline, CDR1 is SGHAT and CDR2 FQNNGV. DNA for the CDR3: TGTGCCAGCAGCTTAGTCGTGGCGGCATTAGGTGGCTACACCTTC. Amino acid sequence: CASSLVVAALGGYTF.

This clone was seen once. V usage is TRBV5-4 and J usage is TRBJ1-4, with 7 bases that match TRBD1. From germline, CDR1 is SGHNT and CDR2 YYREEE (reference sequence). The CDR3 is 15 residues long. The V segment lost 2 bases and the J segment 4 bases; nucleotides outside the gene matches: 5. The CDR3 region has the DNA TGTGCCAGCAGCTTCGGGACAGAGATTAATGAAAAACTGTTTTTT. Protein product: CASSFGTEINEKLFF.

This chain uses TRBV2 with TRBJ2-6, with 15 bases aligning to TRBD2. Germline CDR1 SNHLY, CDR2 FYNNEI. CDR3 length equals 19 residues. Germline trimming cut 5 bases from V and 0 bases from J; bases unmatched to any gene: 5. The CDR3 is CASSLPGLAGGSGANVLTF. The CDR3 DNA is TGTGCCAGCAGTCTACCGGGACTAGCGGGGGGCTCTGGGGCCAACGTCCTGACTTTC.

The J gene is TRBJ2-7, the V gene TRBV5-1, with D hard to call. With 0 bases removed from V and 7 bases from J, the gap between germline ends came to 17 bases. Germline loops: CDR1 SGHRS, CDR2 YFSETQ. The CDR3 loop spans 15 amino acids. The CDR3 sequence is CASSLEPLGPLEQYF. As DNA, the CDR3 is TGCGCCAGCAGCTTGGAGCCTCTAGGGCCTTTGGAGCAGTACTTC.

The chain carries TRBV28 and TRBJ1-3, with D perhaps TRBD1 (6 bases). V was trimmed by 7 bases and J by 0 bases, leaving 19 bases between them. CDR3 length equals 17 residues. Germline V gene lookup returns CDR1 MDHEN and CDR2 SYDVKM. The chain's CDR3 is CASTGQHDTFSGNTIYF. For the CDR3, the DNA is TGTGCCAGCACCGGACAGCACGATACTTTCTCTGGAAACACCATATATTTT. The whole variable domain, filled in from reference TRBV28 and TRBJ1-3, reads DVKVTQSSRYLVKRTGEKVFLECVQDMDHENMFWYRQDPGLGLRLIYFSYDVKMKEKGDIPEGYSVSREKKERFSLILESASTNQTSMYLCASTGQHDTFSGNTIYFGEGSWLTVV.

The CDR3 loop reads CASSPNRGESTDTQYF. DNA for the CDR3: TGTGCCAGTAGTCCCAACAGGGGTGAGAGCACAGATACGCAGTATTTT. J is TRBJ2-3 and V is TRBV19; 7 bases align to TRBD1. The CDR3 has 16 amino acids. CDR1 is LNHDA, CDR2 SQIVND, per germline (reference sequence). The V segment lost 5 bases and the J segment 0 bases; nucleotides outside the gene matches: 8. Full variable domain (missing parts from reference TRBV19 and TRBJ2-3): DGGITQSPKYLFRKEGQNVTLSCEQNLNHDAMYWYRQDPGQGLRLIYYSQIVNDFQKGDIAEGYSVSREKKESFPLTVTSAQKNPTAFYLCASSPNRGESTDTQYFGPGTRLTVL.

The rearrangement links TRBV4-1 to TRBJ1-2; D gene unclear. The CDR3 totals 14 residues. The V gene's germline CDR1 is MGHRA and CDR2 YSYEKL. The V end lost 3 bases, the J end lost 1 base, and 9 bases lay between the germline ends. CDR3 sequence reads: CASSQFHGNYGYTF. As DNA, the CDR3 is TGCGCCAGCAGCCAGTTCCACGGTAACTATGGCTACACCTTC.

V and J are TRBV12-3 or TRBV12-4 and TRBJ1-1; D unresolved. The CDR3 runs to 12 residues. Trimming cost V 3 bases and J 3 bases, with 5 bases left between them. The CDR3 nucleotides read TGTGCCAGCAGTTTCTGGGACACTGAAGCTTTCTTT. Its protein is CASSFWDTEAFF.

The chain is built from TRBV2 and TRBJ2-7, with 7 positions matching TRBD1. The CDR3 has 14 residues. CDR1 and CDR2 (germline): SNHLY, FYNNEI. Trimming removed 2 bases from V and 1 base from J; junction bases left unmatched: 2. The CDR3 DNA reads as TGTGCCAGCAGTGAACAGGGGGAATCCTACGAGCAGTACTTC. It codes for CASSEQGESYEQYF.

This chain links TRBV18 with TRBJ1-3, with D uncertain. Germline CDR1 is KGHSH and CDR2 is LQKENI. The CDR3 contains 11 residues. V was shortened by 8 bases and J by 8 bases, with 10 bases between the two germline ends. DNA of the CDR3: TGTGCCAGCGCCCTCGGATACACCATATATTTT. Its protein product is CASALGYTIYF. Combining the CDR3 with reference TRBV18 and TRBJ1-3 gives the whole variable domain NAGVMQNPRHLVRRRGQEARLRCSPMKGHSHVYWYRQLPEEGLKFMVYLQKENIIDESGMPKERFSAEFPKEGPSILRIQQVVRGDSAAYFCASALGYTIYFGEGSWLTVV.

This sequence joins TRBV6-5 and TRBJ1-2; 7 nucleotides match TRBD1. Trimming took 6 bases from V and 7 from J; bases not matched to a gene: 5. The germline CDR1 and CDR2 sequences are MNHEY and SVGAGI. This CDR3 is built from 12 residues. CDR3 protein: CASSGTASGYTF. CDR3 coding DNA: TGTGCCAGCAGCGGGACAGCTAGTGGCTACACCTTC.

The chain has TRBV5-4 and TRBJ2-3, with 10 bases lining up with TRBD1. The germline V gene has CDR1 SGHNT and CDR2 YYREEE (reference sequence). The CDR3 spans 14 residues. Losses at the gene ends were 4 bases for V and 3 bases for J; bases not matched to a gene: 2. CDR3 loop: CASSPGQGTDTQYF. The DNA for the CDR3 is TGTGCCAGCAGCCCGGGACAGGGGACAGATACGCAGTATTTT.